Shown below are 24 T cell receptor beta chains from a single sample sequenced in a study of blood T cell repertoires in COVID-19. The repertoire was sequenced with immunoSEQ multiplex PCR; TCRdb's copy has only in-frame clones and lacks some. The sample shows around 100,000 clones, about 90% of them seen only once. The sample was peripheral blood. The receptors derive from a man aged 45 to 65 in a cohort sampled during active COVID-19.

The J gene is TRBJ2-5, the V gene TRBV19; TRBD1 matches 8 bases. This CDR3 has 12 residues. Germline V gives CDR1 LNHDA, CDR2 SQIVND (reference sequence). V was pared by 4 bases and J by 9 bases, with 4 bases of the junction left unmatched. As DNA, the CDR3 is TGTGCCAGTAGTAGACAGGGGAAGGCCCAGTACTTC. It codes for CASSRQGKAQYF. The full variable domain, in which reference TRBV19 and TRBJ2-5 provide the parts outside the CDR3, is DGGITQSPKYLFRKEGQNVTLSCEQNLNHDAMYWYRQDPGQGLRLIYYSQIVNDFQKGDIAEGYSVSREKKESFPLTVTSAQKNPTAFYLCASSRQGKAQYFGPGTRLLVL.

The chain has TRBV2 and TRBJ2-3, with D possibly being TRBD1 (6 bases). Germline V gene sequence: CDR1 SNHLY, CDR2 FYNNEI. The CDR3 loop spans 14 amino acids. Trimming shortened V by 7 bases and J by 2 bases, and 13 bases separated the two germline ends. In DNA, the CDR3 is TGTGCCAGCATCCTAAGGACAGCCACAGATACGCAGTATTTT. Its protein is CASILRTATDTQYF.

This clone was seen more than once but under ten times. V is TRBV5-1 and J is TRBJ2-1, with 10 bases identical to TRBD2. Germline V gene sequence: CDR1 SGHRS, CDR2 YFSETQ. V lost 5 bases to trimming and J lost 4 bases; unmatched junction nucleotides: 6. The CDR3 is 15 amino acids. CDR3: CASRHTSGVYNEQFF. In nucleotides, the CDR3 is TGCGCCAGCAGGCATACTAGCGGGGTATACAATGAGCAGTTCTTC. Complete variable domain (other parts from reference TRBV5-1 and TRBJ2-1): KAGVTQTPRYLIKTRGQQVTLSCSPISGHRSVSWYQQTPGQGLQFLFEYFSETQRNKGNFPGRFSGRQFSNSRSEMNVSTLELGDSALYLCASRHTSGVYNEQFFGPGTRLTVL.

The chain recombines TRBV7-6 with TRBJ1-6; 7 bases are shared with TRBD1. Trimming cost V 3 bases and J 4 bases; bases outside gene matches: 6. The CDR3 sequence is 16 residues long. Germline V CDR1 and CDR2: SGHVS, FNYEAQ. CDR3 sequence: CASSLRGPGYNSPLHF. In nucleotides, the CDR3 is TGTGCCAGCAGCTTGAGGGGGCCCGGGTATAATTCACCCCTCCACTTT.

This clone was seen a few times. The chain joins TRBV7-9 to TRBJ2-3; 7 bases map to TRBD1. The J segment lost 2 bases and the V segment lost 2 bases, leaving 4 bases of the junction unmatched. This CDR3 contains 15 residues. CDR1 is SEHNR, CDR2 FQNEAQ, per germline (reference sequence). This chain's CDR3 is CASSLLGGPTDTQYF. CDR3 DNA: TGTGCCAGCAGCTTACTAGGGGGCCCCACAGATACGCAGTATTTT.

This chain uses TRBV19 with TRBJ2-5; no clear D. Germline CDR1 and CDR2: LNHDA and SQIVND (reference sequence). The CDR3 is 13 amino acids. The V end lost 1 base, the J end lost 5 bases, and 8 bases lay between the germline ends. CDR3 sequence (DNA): TGTGCCAGTAGTATAGTCACCGGGGAGACCCAGTACTTC. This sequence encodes CASSIVTGETQYF.

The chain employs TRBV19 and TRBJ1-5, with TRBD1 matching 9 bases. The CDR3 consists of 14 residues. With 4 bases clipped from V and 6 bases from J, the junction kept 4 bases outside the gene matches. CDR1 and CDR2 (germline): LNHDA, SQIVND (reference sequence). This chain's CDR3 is CASSTPGQGQPQHF. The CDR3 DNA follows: TGTGCCAGTAGTACTCCGGGACAGGGTCAGCCCCAGCATTTT. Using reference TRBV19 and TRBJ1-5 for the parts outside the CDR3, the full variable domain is DGGITQSPKYLFRKEGQNVTLSCEQNLNHDAMYWYRQDPGQGLRLIYYSQIVNDFQKGDIAEGYSVSREKKESFPLTVTSAQKNPTAFYLCASSTPGQGQPQHFGDGTRLSIL.

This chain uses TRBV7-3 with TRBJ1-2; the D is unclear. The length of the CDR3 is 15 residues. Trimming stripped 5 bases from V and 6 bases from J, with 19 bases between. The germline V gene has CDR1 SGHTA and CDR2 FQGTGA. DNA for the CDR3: TGTGCCAGCAGCCTTGACGGCGGGATAGAGGATGGCTACACCTTC. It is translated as CASSLDGGIEDGYTF.

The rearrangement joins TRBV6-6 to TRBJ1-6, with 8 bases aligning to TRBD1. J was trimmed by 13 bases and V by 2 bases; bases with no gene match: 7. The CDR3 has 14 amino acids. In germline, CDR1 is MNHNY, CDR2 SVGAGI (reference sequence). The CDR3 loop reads CASSYGTGTLPLHF. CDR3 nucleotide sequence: TGTGCCAGCAGTTACGGGACAGGAACATTGCCCCTCCACTTT.

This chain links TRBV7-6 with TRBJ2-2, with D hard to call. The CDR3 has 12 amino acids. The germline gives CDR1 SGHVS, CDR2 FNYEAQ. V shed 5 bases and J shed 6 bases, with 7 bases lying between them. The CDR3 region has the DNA TGTGCCAGCAGCCGCCGGTCCGGGGAGCTGTTTTTT. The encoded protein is CASSRRSGELFF.

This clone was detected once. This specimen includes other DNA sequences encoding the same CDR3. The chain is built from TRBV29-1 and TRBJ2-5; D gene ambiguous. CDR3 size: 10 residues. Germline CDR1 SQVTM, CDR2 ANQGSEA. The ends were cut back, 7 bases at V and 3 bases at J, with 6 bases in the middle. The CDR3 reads CSAREETQYF. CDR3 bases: TGCAGCGCGAGAGAAGAGACCCAGTACTTC.

The CDR3 here is CASSLLGTGGKRELFF. DNA for the CDR3: TGTGCCAGCAGTTTACTGGGGACAGGGGGTAAGAGGGAGCTGTTTTTT. The gene calls are TRBV27 and TRBJ2-2; 11 nucleotides agree with TRBD1. Germline V lookup: CDR1 MNHEY, CDR2 SMNVEV (reference sequence). The ends lost 2 bases at V and 9 bases at J; junction bases unmatched: 8. This CDR3 region has 16 residues.

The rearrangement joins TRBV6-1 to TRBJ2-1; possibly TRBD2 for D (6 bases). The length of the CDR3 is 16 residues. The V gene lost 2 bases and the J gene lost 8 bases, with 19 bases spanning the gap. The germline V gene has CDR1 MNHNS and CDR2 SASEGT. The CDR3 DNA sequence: TGTGCCAGCAGTGAACGTGGGGCGGGGCTGTGGGATGAGCAGTTCTTC. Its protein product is CASSERGAGLWDEQFF.

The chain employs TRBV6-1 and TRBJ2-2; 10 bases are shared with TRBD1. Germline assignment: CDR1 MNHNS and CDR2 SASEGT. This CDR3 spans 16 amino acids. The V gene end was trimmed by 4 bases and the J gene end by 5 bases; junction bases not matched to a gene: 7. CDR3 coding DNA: TGTGCCAGCAGTGGGGGACAGGGGTCTTTTACCGGGGAGCTGTTTTTT. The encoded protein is CASSGGQGSFTGELFF.

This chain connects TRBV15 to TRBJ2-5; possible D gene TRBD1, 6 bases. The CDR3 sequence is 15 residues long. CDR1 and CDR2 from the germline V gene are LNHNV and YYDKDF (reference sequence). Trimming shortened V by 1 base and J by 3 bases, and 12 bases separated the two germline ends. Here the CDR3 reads CATSRVGTLKETQYF. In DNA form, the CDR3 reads TGTGCCACCAGCAGAGTCGGGACACTTAAAGAGACCCAGTACTTC.

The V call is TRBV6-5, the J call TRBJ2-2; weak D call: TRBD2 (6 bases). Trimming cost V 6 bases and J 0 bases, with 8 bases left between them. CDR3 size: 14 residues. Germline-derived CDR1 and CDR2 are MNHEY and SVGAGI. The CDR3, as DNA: TGTGCCAGCAGGACTAGAACGAACACCGGGGAGCTGTTTTTT. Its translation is CASRTRTNTGELFF.

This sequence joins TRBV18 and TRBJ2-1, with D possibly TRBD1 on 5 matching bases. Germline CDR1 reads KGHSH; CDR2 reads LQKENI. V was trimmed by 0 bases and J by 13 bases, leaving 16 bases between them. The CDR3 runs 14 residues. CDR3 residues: CASSPPGAETIQFF. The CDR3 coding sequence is TGTGCCAGCTCACCACCAGGGGCGGAGACCATCCAGTTCTTC.

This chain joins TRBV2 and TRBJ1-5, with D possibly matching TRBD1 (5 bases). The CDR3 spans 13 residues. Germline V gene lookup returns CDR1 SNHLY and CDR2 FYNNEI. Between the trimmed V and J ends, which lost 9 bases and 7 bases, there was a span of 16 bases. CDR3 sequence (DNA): TGTGCCAGTGTTGGTTTGGGGCTCCAGCCCCAGCATTTT. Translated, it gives CASVGLGLQPQHF. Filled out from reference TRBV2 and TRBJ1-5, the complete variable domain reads EPEVTQTPSHQVTQMGQEVILRCVPISNHLYFYWYRQILGQKVEFLVSFYNNEISEKSEIFDDQFSVERPDGSNFTLKIRSTKLEDSAMYFCASVGLGLQPQHFGDGTRLSIL.

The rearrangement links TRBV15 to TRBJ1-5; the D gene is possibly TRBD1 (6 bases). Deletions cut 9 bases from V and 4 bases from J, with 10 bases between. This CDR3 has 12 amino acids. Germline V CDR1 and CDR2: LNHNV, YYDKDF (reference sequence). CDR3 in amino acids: CATTDRNQPQHF. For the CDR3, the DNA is TGTGCCACTACAGACAGGAATCAGCCCCAGCATTTT.

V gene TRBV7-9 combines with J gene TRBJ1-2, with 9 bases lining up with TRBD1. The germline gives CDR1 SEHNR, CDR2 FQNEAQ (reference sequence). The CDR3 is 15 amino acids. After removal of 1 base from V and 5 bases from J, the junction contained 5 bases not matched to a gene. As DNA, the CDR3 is TGTGCCAGCAGCTTAGACAGGGGGCGAGAATATGGCTACACCTTC. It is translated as CASSLDRGREYGYTF.

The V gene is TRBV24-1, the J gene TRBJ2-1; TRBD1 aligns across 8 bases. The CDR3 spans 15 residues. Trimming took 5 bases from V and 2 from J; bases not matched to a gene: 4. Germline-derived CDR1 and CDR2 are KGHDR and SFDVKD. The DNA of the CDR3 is TGTGCCACCAGTGGCCGGACAGGGACCTACAATGAGCAGTTCTTC. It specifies CATSGRTGTYNEQFF.

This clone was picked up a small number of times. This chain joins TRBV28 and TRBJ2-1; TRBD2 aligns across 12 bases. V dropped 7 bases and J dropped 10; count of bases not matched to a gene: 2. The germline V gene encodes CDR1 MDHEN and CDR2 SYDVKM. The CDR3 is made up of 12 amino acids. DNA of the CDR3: TGTGCCAGCACCGGACTAGCGGGGGAGCAGTTCTTC. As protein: CASTGLAGEQFF.

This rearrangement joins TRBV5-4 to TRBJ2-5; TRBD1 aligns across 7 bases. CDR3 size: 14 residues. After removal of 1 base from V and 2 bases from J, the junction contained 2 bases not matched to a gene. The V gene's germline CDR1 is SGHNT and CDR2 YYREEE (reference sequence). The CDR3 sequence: CASSLRGQQETQYF. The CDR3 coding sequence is TGTGCCAGCAGCTTGAGGGGACAGCAAGAGACCCAGTACTTC.

CDR3 residues: CASSFMDRRNYGYTF. In DNA form, the CDR3 reads TGTGCCAGCAGTTTTATGGACAGGCGAAACTATGGCTACACCTTC. The chain employs TRBV28 and TRBJ1-2; TRBD1 aligns across 7 bases. The germline CDR1 and CDR2 sequences are MDHEN and SYDVKM. The ends lost 3 bases at V and 2 bases at J; junction bases unmatched: 6. This CDR3 has 15 amino acids.